The 25 T cell receptor beta chains reported below all come from one sample, sequenced in a study of cytotoxic CD8 clonotypes in ibrutinib-treated CLL. Method: immunoSEQ multiplex PCR; TCRdb's copy keeps in-frame clones and lacks some. The repertoire holds about 140,000 clones, with 70% to 80% as singletons. The sample consisted of PBMCs, taken after 12 months of ibrutinib treatment. The source of these receptors is a human donor with chronic lymphocytic leukemia.

The genes are TRBV25-1 and TRBJ2-3; the D gene is possibly TRBD2 (6 bases). Germline V gene data show CDR1 as MGHDK and CDR2 as SYGVNS. V gave up 7 bases and J gave up 4 bases, with 15 bases separating them. The CDR3 extends over 14 amino acids. This chain's CDR3 is CASTYGGSADTQYF. For the CDR3, the DNA is TGTGCCAGCACGTACGGGGGAAGCGCAGATACGCAGTATTTT. Drawing the rest from reference TRBV25-1 and TRBJ2-3, the complete variable domain is EADIYQTPRYLVIGTGKKITLECSQTMGHDKMYWYQQDPGMELHLIHYSYGVNSTEKGDLSSESTVSRIRTEHFPLTLESARPSHTSQYLCASTYGGSADTQYFGPGTRLTVL.

CDR3 sequence (DNA): TGTGCCAGCAGTTACTCGATGGGGAAGAACTATGGCTACACCTTC. It is translated as CASSYSMGKNYGYTF. The chain joins TRBV6-5 to TRBJ1-2, with D hard to call. Germline-derived CDR1 and CDR2 are MNHEY and SVGAGI. The CDR3 has 15 residues. Between the trimmed V and J ends, which lost 0 bases and 2 bases, there was a span of 10 bases.

This clone has just a few counts. V is TRBV28 and J is TRBJ1-2; D uncertain. This CDR3 has 15 residues. The germline V gene encodes CDR1 MDHEN and CDR2 SYDVKM. V was cut by 7 bases and J by 4 bases, with 19 bases left in between. The CDR3 loop reads CASTYRAVRPYGYTF. In DNA form, the CDR3 reads TGTGCCAGCACCTATAGGGCCGTGCGCCCCTATGGCTACACCTTC.

The chain employs TRBV7-6 and TRBJ2-3, with TRBD2 matching 7 bases. The CDR3 is 14 residues long. Unmatched junction bases numbered 2, after V lost 1 base and J lost 4 bases. Per germline, CDR1 SGHVS and CDR2 FNYEAQ. The CDR3 region has the DNA TGTGCCAGCAGCTTAGTTGGGGGGGCAGATACGCAGTATTTT. As protein: CASSLVGGADTQYF.

By proportion, this clone is medium-sized (0.01 to 0.1%). The chain links TRBV5-1 to TRBJ1-2, with 7 positions matching TRBD1. The CDR3 has 12 amino acids. V was clipped by 4 bases and J by 8 bases; unmatched bases: 5. Germline CDR1 is SGHRS and CDR2 is YFSETQ. CDR3 loop: CASSLQGDGYTF. For the CDR3, the DNA is TGCGCCAGCAGCCTCCAGGGGGACGGCTACACCTTC.

The chain joins TRBV25-1 to TRBJ1-2; D is undetermined. CDR1 is MGHDK, CDR2 SYGVNS, per germline. V lost 0 bases, J lost 8 bases, and 7 bases lay in between. The CDR3 runs 12 residues. This CDR3 is CASSEYFYGYTF. The CDR3 coding sequence is TGTGCCAGCAGTGAATATTTTTACGGCTACACCTTC.

This clone was seen a single time. Here the CDR3 reads CASSILAGGHPDTQYF. The CDR3, as DNA: TGTGCCAGCTCAATACTAGCGGGGGGGCACCCAGATACGCAGTATTTT. The genes are TRBV18 and TRBJ2-3; 13 nucleotides align to TRBD2. The CDR3 consists of 16 residues. V was clipped by 5 bases and J by 4 bases; unmatched bases: 6. Looked up from germline, CDR1 is KGHSH and CDR2 is LQKENI.

The chain is built from TRBV4-2 and TRBJ1-4, with D perhaps TRBD1 (5 bases). Germline loops: CDR1 LGHNA, CDR2 YNFKEQ. Trimming shortened V by 1 base and J by 8 bases, and 14 bases separated the two germline ends. The CDR3 extends over 15 amino acids. The CDR3 reads CASSQVAGTGEKLFF. CDR3 DNA sequence: TGTGCCAGCAGCCAAGTGGCAGGGACGGGGGAAAAACTGTTTTTT.

This clone showed up just once. This rearrangement joins TRBV4-2 to TRBJ2-7; no definite D call. The CDR3 totals 14 residues. The ends were cut back, 0 bases at V and 0 bases at J, with 6 bases in the middle. Per germline, CDR1 LGHNA and CDR2 YNFKEQ. Here the CDR3 DNA reads TGTGCCAGCAGCCAAGATAGTTTCTCCTACGAGCAGTACTTC. It encodes CASSQDSFSYEQYF.

V and J are TRBV28 and TRBJ1-2, with 7 bases identical to TRBD1. The germline V gene has CDR1 MDHEN and CDR2 SYDVKM. The CDR3 contains 16 residues. The V and J ends lost 5 bases and 0 bases, in that order; junction bases with no gene match: 9. The CDR3 region is CASSPGTVTTNYGYTF. CDR3 nucleotides: TGTGCCAGCAGTCCCGGGACAGTGACTACTAACTATGGCTACACCTTC.

This rearrangement joins TRBV18 to TRBJ1-2, with D tentatively TRBD1 (5 bases). CDR3 size: 14 residues. Trimming removed 5 bases from V and 8 bases from J, with 18 bases in between. Germline V gene data show CDR1 as KGHSH and CDR2 as LQKENI. CDR3: CASSSYRDPGGYTF. The CDR3 DNA reads TGTGCCAGCTCATCGTACCGGGACCCGGGGGGCTACACCTTC.

The CDR3 nucleotides are TGTGCCAGCAGTCCATGGGGTAACACCGGGGAGCTGTTTTTT. Its translation is CASSPWGNTGELFF. This chain joins TRBV7-3 and TRBJ2-2; D not certain. Germline V lookup: CDR1 SGHTA, CDR2 FQGTGA. The CDR3 sequence is 14 residues long. V lost 6 bases and J lost 2, with 10 bases in between.

This clone appeared once. The chain combines TRBV5-1 with TRBJ2-7; tentative D call: TRBD1 (6 bases). CDR1 SGHRS and CDR2 YFSETQ come from the germline V gene. V dropped 4 bases and J dropped 6 bases, with 17 bases sitting between them. CDR3 length equals 14 residues. Here the CDR3 DNA reads TGCGCCAGCAGCCAAGGACAGTCGGGGCTCGAGCAGTACTTC. The encoded protein is CASSQGQSGLEQYF. The whole variable domain, filled in from reference TRBV5-1 and TRBJ2-7, reads KAGVTQTPRYLIKTRGQQVTLSCSPISGHRSVSWYQQTPGQGLQFLFEYFSETQRNKGNFPGRFSGRQFSNSRSEMNVSTLELGDSALYLCASSQGQSGLEQYFGPGTRLTVT.

V gene TRBV14 combines with J gene TRBJ2-5, with D perhaps TRBD1 (6 bases). CDR1 is SGHDN and CDR2 is FVKESK in the germline V gene. V was clipped by 1 base and J by 2 bases, with 8 bases between them. This CDR3 contains 14 residues. The CDR3 bases are TGTGCCAGCAGCCAAGTTACAGGGCAAGAGACCCAGTACTTC. This gives the protein CASSQVTGQETQYF. Looking up the rest from reference TRBV14 and TRBJ2-5 gives the full variable domain: EAGVTQFPSHSVIEKGQTVTLRCDPISGHDNLYWYRRVMGKEIKFLLHFVKESKQDESGMPNNRFLAERTGGTYSTLKVQPAELEDSGVYFCASSQVTGQETQYFGPGTRLLVL.

V usage is TRBV6-5 and J usage is TRBJ2-5; 7 bases are a match to TRBD2. Germline values: CDR1 MNHEY, CDR2 SVGAGI. Germline trimming cut 6 bases from V and 3 bases from J; bases unmatched to any gene: 10. The CDR3 covers 15 residues. CDR3 region: CASSQASSGKETQYF. In nucleotides, the CDR3 is TGTGCCAGCAGCCAAGCCTCTAGCGGCAAAGAGACCCAGTACTTC.

The V call is TRBV7-3, the J call TRBJ1-1; maybe TRBD1 (6 bases). Germline lookup yields CDR1 SGHTA and CDR2 FQGTGA. Trimming took off 1 base at V and 2 bases at J, with 11 bases between the two ends. The CDR3 spans 15 residues. The CDR3 here is CASSLIRTANTEAFF. In DNA, the CDR3 is TGTGCCAGCAGCTTAATCAGGACAGCAAACACTGAAGCTTTCTTT.

The chain combines TRBV27 with TRBJ2-7; D assignment may be TRBD1 or TRBD2 (5 bases each). This CDR3 is built from 14 residues. CDR1 is MNHEY, CDR2 SMNVEV, per germline (reference sequence). V shed 7 bases and J shed 0 bases, with 13 bases lying between them. The CDR3 DNA is TGTGCCAGCAAAGACAGTGGGAGCTCCTACGAGCAGTACTTC. Translating it yields CASKDSGSSYEQYF.

This clone was recorded a few times. J is TRBJ1-1 and V is TRBV13; TRBD1 matches 7 bases. Unmatched junction bases numbered 1, after V lost 4 bases and J lost 2 bases. CDR1 is PRHDT and CDR2 is FYEKMQ in the germline V gene (reference sequence). This CDR3 comprises 13 residues. CDR3 residues: CASSWTGNTEAFF. For the CDR3, the DNA is TGTGCCAGCAGCTGGACAGGTAACACTGAAGCTTTCTTT.

The V and J genes are TRBV18 and TRBJ1-4; D is perhaps TRBD1 (5 bases). This CDR3 has 14 residues. Germline lookup yields CDR1 KGHSH and CDR2 LQKENI. V lost 0 bases to trimming and J lost 7 bases, with 9 bases between them. Here the CDR3 reads CASSPPSDSEKLFF. CDR3 in DNA: TGTGCCAGCTCACCACCTTCCGACAGTGAAAAACTGTTTTTT.

This clone has just one count. J is TRBJ2-7 and V is TRBV30, with D possibly being TRBD1 (5 bases). Looked up from germline, CDR1 is GTSNPN and CDR2 is SVGIG (reference sequence). CDR3 length: 12 residues. V gave up 1 base and J gave up 4 bases, with 8 bases separating them. CDR3 sequence: CAWSEKGYEQYF. Here the CDR3 DNA reads TGTGCCTGGAGTGAGAAGGGGTACGAGCAGTACTTC.

V and J are TRBV5-1 and TRBJ1-2; D is perhaps TRBD1 (6 bases). Per the germline V gene, CDR1 is SGHRS and CDR2 is YFSETQ. With 4 bases removed from V and 2 bases from J, the gap between germline ends came to 18 bases. The length of the CDR3 is 16 residues. The CDR3 reads CASSPDPGQGNYGYTF. The CDR3 nucleotides read TGCGCCAGCAGCCCAGACCCGGGACAAGGGAACTATGGCTACACCTTC.

V and J are TRBV7-2 and TRBJ1-5; D call uncertain. The V gene lost 3 bases and the J gene lost 5 bases, with 8 bases spanning the gap. The CDR3 runs to 13 residues. Germline V gene sequence: CDR1 SGHTA, CDR2 FQGNSA. As DNA, the CDR3 is TGTGCCAGCAGCTTCACGCAGGATCAGCCCCAGCATTTT. Amino acid sequence: CASSFTQDQPQHF.

The chain uses TRBV10-1 and TRBJ1-6; no firm D call. This CDR3 contains 16 residues. The germline V and J ends were trimmed by 4 bases and 5 bases, with 15 bases remaining between them. Germline V gene lookup returns CDR1 WNHNN and CDR2 SYGVQD (reference sequence). The CDR3 DNA follows: TGCGCCAGCAGTGTTGCCCAGGAACCCAATAATTCACCCCTCCACTTT. The encoded protein is CASSVAQEPNNSPLHF.

The chain employs TRBV9 and TRBJ1-2; the match to TRBD1 covers 8 bases. CDR1 is SGDLS, CDR2 YYNGEE, per germline. The CDR3 covers 15 residues. V was pared by 3 bases and J by 8 bases, with 12 bases of the junction left unmatched. The CDR3 here is CASSAPGGAVRGYTF. CDR3 coding DNA: TGTGCCAGCAGCGCACCAGGGGGCGCCGTTAGAGGCTACACCTTC. Combining the CDR3 with reference TRBV9 and TRBJ1-2 gives the whole variable domain DSGVTQTPKHLITATGQRVTLRCSPRSGDLSVYWYQQSLDQGLQFLIQYYNGEERAKGNILERFSAQQFPDLHSELNLSSLELGDSALYFCASSAPGGAVRGYTFGSGTRLTVV.

The J gene is TRBJ2-3, the V gene TRBV15, with D perhaps TRBD2 (6 bases). The germline gives CDR1 LNHNV, CDR2 YYDKDF (reference sequence). The V end was cut by 5 bases, the J end by 7 bases, with 10 bases between. The CDR3 length is 12 residues. CDR3 protein: CATSQEGYTQYF. CDR3 nucleotides: TGTGCCACCAGCCAGGAGGGATATACGCAGTATTTT.